This TCR beta chain was identified in a study of blood T cell repertoires in COVID-19. At the level of the study: Specimens from acute and convalescent COVID-19 originated in the United States, Italy and Spain. T cells, B-cell-depleted T cells, or PBMCs supplied cDNA or gDNA.

As processed by the authors: Cell counts per sample came from amplifying reference gene primers. This table comes from immunoSEQ multiplex PCR, and its TCRdb copy is limited to in-frame clones, with some not included. V, J and clone size were drawn from that table, and D and trimming were deduced from the DNA. Of over 30,000 clones in the sample, approximately 82% are singletons; the top ten hold about 14%. This CDR3 has 16 residues. V was clipped by 5 bases and J by 7 bases; unmatched bases: 10. Germline CDR1 and CDR2: MDHEN and SYDVKM. The TCR originated in a man aged 80 or over with active or convalescent COVID-19. This chain connects TRBV28 to TRBJ1-5; 11 positions match TRBD1. Material for sequencing was peripheral blood. The CDR3 DNA reads as TGTGCCAGCAGTCCGACCGGACAGGGGGCTCGGCAGCCCCAGCATTTT. It translates to CASSPTGQGARQPQHF.